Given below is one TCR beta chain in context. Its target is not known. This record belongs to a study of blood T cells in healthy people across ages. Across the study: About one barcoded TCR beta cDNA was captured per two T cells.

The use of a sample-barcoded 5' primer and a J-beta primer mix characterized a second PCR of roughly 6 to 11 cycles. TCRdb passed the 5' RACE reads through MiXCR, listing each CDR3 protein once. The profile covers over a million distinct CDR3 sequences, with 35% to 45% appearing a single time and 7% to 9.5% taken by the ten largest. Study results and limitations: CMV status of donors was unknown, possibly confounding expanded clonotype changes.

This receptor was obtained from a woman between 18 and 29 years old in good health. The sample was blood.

This CDR3 is CAISRDIDTDTQYF. CDR3 coding DNA: TGTGCCATCAGCCGGGACATAGACACAGATACGCAGTATTTT. The genes are TRBV10-3 and TRBJ2-3, with D possibly matching TRBD1 (6 bases). This CDR3 is 14 amino acids long. Germline values: CDR1 ENHRY, CDR2 SYGVKD. V was trimmed by 6 bases and J by 2 bases, leaving 12 bases between them.